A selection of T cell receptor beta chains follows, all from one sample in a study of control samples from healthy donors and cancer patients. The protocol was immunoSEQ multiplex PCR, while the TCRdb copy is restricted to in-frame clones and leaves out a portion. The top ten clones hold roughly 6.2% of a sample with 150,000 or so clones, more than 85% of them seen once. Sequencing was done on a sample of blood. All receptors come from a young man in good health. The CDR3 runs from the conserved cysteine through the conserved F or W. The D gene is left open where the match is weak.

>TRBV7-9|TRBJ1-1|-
CASTFGTFNTEAFF
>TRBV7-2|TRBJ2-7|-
CASSLGGRGHEQYF
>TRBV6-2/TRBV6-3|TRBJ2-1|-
CASSYGNNEQFF
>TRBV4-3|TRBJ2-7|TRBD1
CASSPGTGVAYEQYF
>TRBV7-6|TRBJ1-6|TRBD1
CASSSYMDRGSPLHF
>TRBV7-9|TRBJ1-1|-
CASSRYDGNTEAFF
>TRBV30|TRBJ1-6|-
CAWSDPGRVGSPLHF
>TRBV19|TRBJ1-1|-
CASSWAPTEAFF
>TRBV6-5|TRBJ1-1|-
CASSYSGRANTEAFF
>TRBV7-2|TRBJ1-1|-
CASSLVGDGQSTEAFF
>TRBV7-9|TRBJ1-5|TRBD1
CASSLTGDAQPQHF
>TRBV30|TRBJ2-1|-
CAWSWGNEQFF
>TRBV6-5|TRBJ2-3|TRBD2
CASSGTSETDTQYF
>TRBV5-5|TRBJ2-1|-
CASSTRTDRYNEQFF
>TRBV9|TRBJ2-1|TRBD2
CASSVGPSGQEQFF
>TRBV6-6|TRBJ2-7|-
CASNDQGIIHEQYF
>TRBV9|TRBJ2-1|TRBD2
CASSVGPGLAGGTVDNEQFF
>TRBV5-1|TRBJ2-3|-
CASSEAAGTDTQYF
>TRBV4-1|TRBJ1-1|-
CASSLRWGQMNTEAFF
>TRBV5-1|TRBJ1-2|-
CASSLRRVGGYTF
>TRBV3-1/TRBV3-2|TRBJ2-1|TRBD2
CASTTGGGQYNEQFF
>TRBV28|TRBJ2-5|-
CASSLGSGGAGTQYF
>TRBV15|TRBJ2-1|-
CATRAGGNEQFF
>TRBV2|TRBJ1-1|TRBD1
CASSPTGVSTEAFF
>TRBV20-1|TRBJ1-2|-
CSANEGQEIYGYTF
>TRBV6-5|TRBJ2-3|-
CSSASPSTDTQYF
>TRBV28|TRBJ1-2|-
CASSPGYGGYTF
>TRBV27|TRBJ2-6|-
CASSPRRGANVLTF
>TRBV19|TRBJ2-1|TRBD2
CASSMRLAGNYGNEQFF
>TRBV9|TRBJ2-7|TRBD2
CASSVTAGGGYEQYF
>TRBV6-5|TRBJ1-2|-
CASSYSTGPRGYTF
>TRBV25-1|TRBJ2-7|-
CATDLYEQYF
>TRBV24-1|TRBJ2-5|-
CATSDTRVEREETQYF
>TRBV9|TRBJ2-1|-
CASSVGGDNEQFF
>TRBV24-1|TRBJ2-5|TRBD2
CATSDLPREGLGETQYF
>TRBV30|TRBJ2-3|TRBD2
CAWSTSGGPDTQYF
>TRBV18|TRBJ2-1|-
CASSPLVDGEQFF
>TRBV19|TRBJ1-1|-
CASSIGQIEAFF
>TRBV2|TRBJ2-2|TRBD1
CASSAFPGQGPTGELFF
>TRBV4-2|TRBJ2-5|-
CASSPKLELETQYF
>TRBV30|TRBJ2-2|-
CAWRPTPGTHTGELFF
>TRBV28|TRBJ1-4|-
CASSLPEGAGEKLFF
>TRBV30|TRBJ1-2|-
CAWTSALGYTF
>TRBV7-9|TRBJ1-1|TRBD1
CASSSPGQGLMNTEAFF
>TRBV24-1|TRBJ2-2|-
CATSDTGTRKGTGELFF
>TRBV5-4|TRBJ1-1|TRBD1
CASSLWTGKEAFF
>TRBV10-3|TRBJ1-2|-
CAISGIYGYTF
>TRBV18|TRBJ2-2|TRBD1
CASSPHRTGGAGSTGELFF
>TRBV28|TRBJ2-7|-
CASSLLQQGGDYEQYF
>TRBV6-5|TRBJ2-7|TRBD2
CASSLAGGYLQQYF
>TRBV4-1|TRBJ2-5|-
CASSPRPYQETQYF
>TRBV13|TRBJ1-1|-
CASSLGRAQEAFF
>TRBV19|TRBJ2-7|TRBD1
CASSIDLDRGFEQYF
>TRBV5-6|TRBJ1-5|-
CASSLTPVSNQPQHF
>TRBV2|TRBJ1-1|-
CASSEGGVAEAFF